The clone carrying this TCR beta chain was detected only a few times. The antigen is unknown. Germline values: CDR1 SEHNR, CDR2 FQNEAQ (reference sequence). This CDR3 has 18 residues. With 5 bases clipped from V and 0 bases from J, the junction kept 11 bases outside the gene matches. The data are from a study of beta chain features in type 1 diabetes. Of the isolated RNA, all was reverse transcribed, and so the sequenced material was expressed TCRB transcripts. Sequenced by immunoSEQ multiplex PCR; TCRdb stores in-frame clones only, minus some. The sample carries a few hundred thousand clones, around 10% recorded once. Each of the CD4+ naive, central memory, regulatory and stem cell-like memory populations was sorted via CD45RO/CCR7/CD25/CD127/CD95/CD27. Study results and limitations: Shortening of TCRB CDR3s, moderate but significant, appeared in all four CD4+ subsets of Type 1 diabetes patients.

Specimen: central memory CD4+ T cells from blood. This clonotype was sampled from a man in his thirties or forties with type 1 diabetes. The chain couples TRBV7-9 to TRBJ1-3; 9 bases align to TRBD1. The CDR3, as DNA: TGTGCCAGCAGCCAACAGGGCGGGACAGGGACCTCTGGAAACACCATATATTTT. Protein sequence: CASSQQGGTGTSGNTIYF.